One T cell receptor beta chain is described in this entry. This clonotype has a count of ten or more. The antigen it recognizes is unknown. One base away there is no much larger clone; base qualities are not given. V is clipped by 8 bases and J by 0 bases, and the sequence between their germline boundaries is 9 bases long. CDR1 and CDR2 (KGHDR, SFDVKD) derive from the germline V gene. There are 14 amino acids in the CDR3, from cysteine to phenylalanine inclusive. This entry keeps only the CDR3 DNA: 42 bases, framed from base 1. This record belongs to a study of T cells in Graves' hyperthyroidism and ophthalmopathy (dated by TCRdb to about 2019). Context from the whole study: Peripheral blood was collected at initial diagnosis, before any treatment. To identify distinguishing TCR V-J signatures, a discovery cohort of about 95 patients was used, comprising 43 with Graves' ophthalmopathy and under 60 with stable Graves' hyperthyroidism. Prospective prediction of ophthalmopathy was tested in an independent validation cohort consisting of 18 to 20 hyperthyroidism patients and approximately 16 patients who later progressed to ophthalmopathy. The 95 to 100 discovery patients were randomly divided into training and test sets at a 7:3 ratio. Thyroid tissue and blood T-cell repertoires from more than 5 Graves' hyperthyroidism patients were also compared in the study. Following sampling, methimazole starting at 30 mg daily was given to hyperthyroidism patients, and high-dose intravenous methylprednisolone was given to ophthalmopathy patients. The paper reports TCR Vbeta CDR3 sequencing of more than 120 peripheral blood samples: around 41 ophthalmopathy, 75 to 80 hyperthyroidism and around 17 progressor patients.

The TCR beta CDR3 regions were amplified from RNA transcripts. The first round of RT-PCR for the TCR CDR3 was performed with the HTBI primer set and the Qiagen OneStep RT-PCR kit. Libraries were constructed in a second round of multiplex PCR, after which size selection and purification were carried out. Libraries were sequenced paired-end with 100 bp reads on an Illumina HiSeq2000. The authors' pipeline ran thus. SOAPnuke was used to process the raw data, throwing out any read that contained adapters or uncalled bases, had a mean Phred below 15, or lacked an exact constant-primer or identifier match. COPE v1.2.5 was used to merge the high-quality paired reads, and each unique nucleotide sequence was defined as a clonotype. MiTCR v1.1 was used to align the clonotypes against IMGT TRBV, TRBD and TRBJ reference segments. The analysis included only V-J combinations with a frequency above 0.0001, which together covered roughly 99% of the repertoires. The TCS score was defined as the ratio of F50 (clonal expansion) to E x V (chaos), calculated using BLOSUM62-based TCRdist between CDR3 peptides within each V-J. Welch's t-statistics and random forest reduced several hundred V-J features to some 14, which were used in a naive Bayes classifier (R e1071). TCRdb cleaned the public reads at Q25 with fastp, built clones with MiXCR and kept in-frame beta chains. Here each entry gathers all rows of one CDR3 protein and keeps the most common genes and DNA. The V and J calls were determined by TCRdb, not by the authors. Here the sample has 200,000 to 250,000 distinct CDR3 sequences; about 16% occur a single time. The top ten clones comprise approximately 30% of the sample.

Moderately to severely active disease, a Clinical Activity Score of at least 3, a NOSPECS grade of at least 4, and a duration under 3 months were present in ophthalmopathy patients. Patients with uncontrolled infections, other autoimmune diseases, pregnancy or lactation were excluded. Clinical symptoms, serum thyroxine and TRAb, thyroid ultrasound, and orbital computed tomography formed the basis for the diagnoses. PBMCs were separated from about 10 ml of fresh peripheral blood using Ficoll-Paque density gradient centrifugation. Trizol reagent was used to extract total RNA, and RNA quality was then checked on an Agilent 2100 Bioanalyzer. Points the paper makes about the study in general: No statistical method was used to fix the sample size in advance, and group allocation was not hidden from the investigators. In cross-validation, a model built on a 13 V-J signature told ophthalmopathy apart from stable hyperthyroidism with under 90% sensitivity and roughly 83% specificity, and in testing the same model reached 80%/75%. Most expanded thyroid clonotypes (frequency above 0.001) were also detected in blood, a finding suggesting that blood repertoires may reflect thyroid immune responses. In validation, the model predicted progression to ophthalmopathy with roughly 66% sensitivity and about 73% specificity, a median of about 6 months before onset.

The chain uses TRBV24-1 and TRBJ2-2; the D gene is possibly TRBD1, with 5 bases matching. The clonotype comes from a woman between 18 and 30 years old with Graves' ophthalmopathy. Specimen: blood. For the CDR3, the sequence is CATKGQTNTGELFF. The DNA sequence is TGTGCCACCAAAGGACAAACGAACACCGGGGAGCTGTTTTTT.